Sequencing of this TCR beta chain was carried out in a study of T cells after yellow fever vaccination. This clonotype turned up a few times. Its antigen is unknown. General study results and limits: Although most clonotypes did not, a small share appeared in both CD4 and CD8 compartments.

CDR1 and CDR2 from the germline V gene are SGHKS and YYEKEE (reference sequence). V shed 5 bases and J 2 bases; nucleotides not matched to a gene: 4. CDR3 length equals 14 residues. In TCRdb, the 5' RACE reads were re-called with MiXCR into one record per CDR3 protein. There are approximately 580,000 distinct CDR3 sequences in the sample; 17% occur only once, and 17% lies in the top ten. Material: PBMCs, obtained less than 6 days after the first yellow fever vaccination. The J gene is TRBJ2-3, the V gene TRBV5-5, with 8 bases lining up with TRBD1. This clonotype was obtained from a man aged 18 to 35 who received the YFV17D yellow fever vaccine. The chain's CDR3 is CASSRTGYTDTQYF. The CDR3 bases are TGTGCCAGCAGTCGGACAGGGTACACAGATACGCAGTATTTT.